This TCR beta chain came from a study of blood T cells in healthy people across ages. Study-level information: Template switching captured about one barcoded beta molecule per two T cells.

The second PCR ran roughly 6 to 12 cycles with a sample-barcoded 5' primer and J-beta primers. Using its own MiXCR run on the 5' RACE reads, TCRdb lists one record per CDR3 protein. The sample includes around 1,000,000 distinct CDR3 sequences, around 27% of them seen just once. Trimming pared 0 bases from V and 8 bases from J, leaving 9 bases between. The germline V gene encodes CDR1 SGHRS and CDR2 YFSETQ. There are 13 residues in the CDR3. These same data were also listed under a study on T cells of mothers and their children.

The J gene is TRBJ2-4, the V gene TRBV5-1; no clear D gene. Sample: blood. The origin of this receptor is a girl aged 2 to 10 in good health. The CDR3, as DNA: TGCGCCAGCAGCTTGGAAATAAGGGACATTCAGTACTTC. Its protein is CASSLEIRDIQYF.